The 22 T cell receptor beta chains below all came from one sample that was sequenced in a study of lymphopenia after photon versus proton radiotherapy. The protocol was immunoSEQ multiplex PCR, while the TCRdb copy is restricted to in-frame clones and leaves out a portion. Here the sample spans 22,000 or so clones, roughly 91% being singletons. This material consisted of peripheral blood, taken from a patient treated with proton-based radiotherapy. These receptors all come from a woman in her 70s with pancreatic cancer. Some clones in this sample may be carry-over from other donors' samples.

This chain links TRBV29-1 with TRBJ2-3; possibly TRBD2 for D (5 bases). CDR3 length: 14 residues. Germline lookup yields CDR1 SQVTM and CDR2 ANQGSEA. V gave up 4 bases and J gave up 0 bases, with 11 bases separating them. CDR3 sequence (DNA): TGCAGCGTTGGAAGTCGGACTAGCACAGATACGCAGTATTTT. Its translation is CSVGSRTSTDTQYF.

The V gene is TRBV7-2, the J gene TRBJ2-5; D call uncertain. The germline CDR1 and CDR2 sequences are SGHTA and FQGNSA. This CDR3 spans 12 amino acids. Trimming left V 2 bases short and J 0 bases short, with 1 base between. DNA for the CDR3: TGTGCCAGCAGCTTATACCAAGAGACCCAGTACTTC. It codes for CASSLYQETQYF.

The gene calls are TRBV5-1 and TRBJ2-3; D possibly corresponds to TRBD2 (6 bases). The CDR3 runs 16 residues. Per germline, CDR1 SGHRS and CDR2 YFSETQ. V was shortened by 3 bases and J by 1 base, with 15 bases between the two germline ends. The CDR3 reads CASSYGRRVGTDTQYF. The CDR3 DNA sequence: TGCGCCAGCAGCTATGGGAGGCGGGTCGGCACAGATACGCAGTATTTT.

This chain links TRBV7-8 with TRBJ1-2; 8 positions agree with TRBD1. The J segment lost 7 bases and the V segment lost 5 bases, leaving 6 bases of the junction unmatched. This CDR3 comprises 13 residues. CDR1 and CDR2 (germline): SGHVS, FQNEAQ. The CDR3 reads CASSLGQGGGYTF. CDR3 nucleotides: TGTGCCAGCAGCCTAGGACAGGGCGGTGGCTACACCTTC.

The chain joins TRBV6-1 to TRBJ1-4; TRBD1 agrees at 11 bases. The germline CDR1 and CDR2 sequences are MNHNS and SASEGT. The CDR3 consists of 14 residues. V trimming: 3 bases; J trimming: 10 bases; junction bases outside the gene matches: 4. CDR3 region: CASSERTGGGKLFF. Written as DNA, the CDR3 is TGTGCCAGCAGTGAGCGGACAGGGGGCGGAAAACTGTTTTTT.

The chain links TRBV6-5 to TRBJ1-2; weak D call: TRBD1 (5 bases). This CDR3 comprises 13 residues. V shed 6 bases and J shed 0 bases, with 8 bases lying between them. Germline V gene lookup returns CDR1 MNHEY and CDR2 SVGAGI. In DNA, the CDR3 is TGTGCCAGCAGGGAGGACACTAACTATGGCTACACCTTC. It yields the protein CASREDTNYGYTF.

The chain combines TRBV28 with TRBJ2-3; 9 nucleotides line up with TRBD1. The germline CDR1 and CDR2 sequences are MDHEN and SYDVKM. The V segment lost 6 bases and the J segment 1 base; nucleotides outside the gene matches: 8. The CDR3 covers 16 residues. CDR3 DNA sequence: TGTGCCAGCAGGGAACAGGGGGCTCGGGGCACAGATACGCAGTATTTT. Protein sequence: CASREQGARGTDTQYF.

The rearrangement links TRBV30 to TRBJ2-7; TRBD2 might be the D (5 bases). This CDR3 has 11 residues. V lost 8 bases to trimming and J lost 4 bases, with 12 bases between them. In germline, CDR1 is GTSNPN, CDR2 SVGIG (reference sequence). In nucleotides, the CDR3 is TGTGCCGGGCGGGTGAGATACGAGCAGTACTTC. Amino acid sequence: CAGRVRYEQYF.

This chain links TRBV5-1 with TRBJ2-7; maybe TRBD2 (5 bases). CDR3 size: 14 residues. V shed 5 bases and J shed 0 bases, with 12 bases lying between them. Per germline, CDR1 SGHRS and CDR2 YFSETQ. The CDR3 bases are TGCGCCAGCAGAGCGGATCCCAGCTCCTACGAGCAGTACTTC. Amino acids: CASRADPSSYEQYF. Variable domain in full (rest from reference TRBV5-1 and TRBJ2-7): KAGVTQTPRYLIKTRGQQVTLSCSPISGHRSVSWYQQTPGQGLQFLFEYFSETQRNKGNFPGRFSGRQFSNSRSEMNVSTLELGDSALYLCASRADPSSYEQYFGPGTRLTVT.

The rearrangement uses TRBV4-1 and TRBJ2-1; the D gene could be TRBD1 or TRBD2 (6 bases each). Trimming cost V 7 bases and J 5 bases, with 12 bases left between them. Per germline, CDR1 MGHRA and CDR2 YSYEKL. This CDR3 spans 13 amino acids. The CDR3 sequence: CASTGGTNNEQFF. CDR3 coding DNA: TGCGCCAGCACGGGCGGGACAAACAATGAGCAGTTCTTC.

The chain uses TRBV21-1 and TRBJ2-5; the D call of TRBD1 is as the table states it, not checked on the DNA. TRBV21-1 is labeled a pseudogene. The CDR3 loop spans 18 amino acids. CDR3 bases: TGTGCCAGCAGCAAAAGTTGGCAGGAATACTCTCAGTGGGAGACCCAGTACTTC. Translating it yields CASSKSWQEYSQWETQYF.

The rearrangement joins TRBV18 to TRBJ1-4, with D maybe TRBD1 (5 bases). From germline, CDR1 is KGHSH and CDR2 LQKENI. Trimming took 3 bases from V and 3 from J, leaving 17 bases between them. CDR3 length: 17 amino acids. The CDR3 reads CASSPAGRFSANEKLFF. The CDR3 DNA reads TGTGCCAGCTCACCGGCAGGGAGGTTTTCGGCTAATGAAAAACTGTTTTTT.

The gene calls are TRBV18 and TRBJ1-4; D gene ambiguous. The V end was cut by 3 bases, the J end by 3 bases, with 11 bases between. Germline-derived CDR1 and CDR2 are KGHSH and LQKENI. This CDR3 contains 15 residues. CDR3 region: CASSPAAGSNEKLFF. CDR3 in DNA: TGTGCCAGCTCACCCGCAGCAGGTTCTAATGAAAAACTGTTTTTT.

This clone was recorded only once. V and J are TRBV6-1 and TRBJ2-7, with 7 nucleotides matching TRBD1. This CDR3 is 15 amino acids long. Looked up from germline, CDR1 is MNHNS and CDR2 is SASEGT. V was clipped by 0 bases and J by 3 bases; unmatched bases: 5. CDR3 sequence: CASSEAGQGDYEQYF. CDR3 nucleotides: TGTGCCAGCAGTGAAGCGGGTCAGGGGGACTACGAGCAGTACTTC.

This clone has a single count. The chain employs TRBV5-1 and TRBJ2-2; TRBD1 matches at 8 bases. Trimming removed 5 bases from V and 7 bases from J; junction bases left unmatched: 4. In germline, CDR1 is SGHRS, CDR2 YFSETQ. This CDR3 is 13 amino acids long. The CDR3 sequence is CASRTGVNGELFF. The CDR3 nucleotides are TGCGCCAGCAGGACAGGGGTAAACGGGGAGCTGTTTTTT.

The chain employs TRBV28 and TRBJ1-2; 7 bases are a match to TRBD1. CDR3 size: 13 residues. Germline CDR1 MDHEN, CDR2 SYDVKM. J gave up 6 bases and V 5 bases, and 6 bases lay outside the gene matches. The CDR3 coding sequence is TGTGCCAGCAGTCCACAGGGGTTACATGGCTACACCTTC. Amino acids: CASSPQGLHGYTF.

J is TRBJ2-7 and V is TRBV9, with 7 nucleotides matching TRBD2. CDR1 is SGDLS and CDR2 is YYNGEE in the germline V gene. J was trimmed by 3 bases and V by 5 bases; bases with no gene match: 14. The CDR3 is 16 amino acids. The CDR3 DNA is TGTGCCAGCAGTCGAAGAGGAGGGCGGGAGAACTACGAGCAGTACTTC. It encodes CASSRRGGRENYEQYF.

V gene TRBV28 combines with J gene TRBJ1-5; the match to TRBD1 covers 12 bases. Trimming took 7 bases from V and 5 from J; bases not matched to a gene: 3. There are 14 residues in the CDR3. Germline values: CDR1 MDHEN, CDR2 SYDVKM. The CDR3 DNA reads TGTGCCAGCATCGGGACAGGGGGCTATCAGCCCCAGCATTTT. The encoded protein is CASIGTGGYQPQHF.

The J gene is TRBJ2-1, the V gene TRBV5-4, with 13 bases identical to TRBD2. Germline values: CDR1 SGHNT, CDR2 YYREEE (reference sequence). The CDR3 has 16 residues. V shed 3 bases, J shed 6 bases, and the junction held 6 bases outside the gene matches. In DNA form, the CDR3 reads TGTGCCAGCAGCTCTCGACTAGCGGGAGGTTTCAATGAGCAGTTCTTC. It yields the protein CASSSRLAGGFNEQFF.

V and J are TRBV6-1 and TRBJ1-5; D is undetermined. Germline CDR1 MNHNS, CDR2 SASEGT. Trimming cost V 4 bases and J 2 bases, with 9 bases left between them. This CDR3 comprises 14 residues. DNA of the CDR3: TGTGCCAGCAGTGGAGAGTGGGGCAATCAGCCCCAGCATTTT. Protein: CASSGEWGNQPQHF.

The V gene is TRBV5-4, the J gene TRBJ2-5; 9 nucleotides line up with TRBD2. CDR1 and CDR2 (germline): SGHNT, YYREEE (reference sequence). The CDR3 runs to 15 residues. V lost 3 bases and J lost 3; bases outside the gene matches: 6. The CDR3 loop reads CASSSRRGGEETQYF. The CDR3 DNA reads TGTGCCAGCAGCTCCCGGCGGGGGGGAGAAGAGACCCAGTACTTC.

The chain is built from TRBV30 and TRBJ1-2; TRBD1 aligns across 8 bases. This CDR3 comprises 14 residues. Trimming cost V 2 bases and J 4 bases; bases outside gene matches: 6. Germline CDR1 and CDR2: GTSNPN and SVGIG (reference sequence). The CDR3 DNA reads TGTGCCTGGAGTCCCGCGGACAGGGCCTATGGCTACACCTTC. Its protein product is CAWSPADRAYGYTF. The whole variable domain, remainder taken from reference TRBV30 and TRBJ1-2, is SQTIHQWPATLVQPVGSPLSLECTVEGTSNPNLYWYRQAAGRGLQLLFYSVGIGQISSEVPQNLSASRPQDRQFILSSKKLLLSDSGFYLCAWSPADRAYGYTFGSGTRLTVV.